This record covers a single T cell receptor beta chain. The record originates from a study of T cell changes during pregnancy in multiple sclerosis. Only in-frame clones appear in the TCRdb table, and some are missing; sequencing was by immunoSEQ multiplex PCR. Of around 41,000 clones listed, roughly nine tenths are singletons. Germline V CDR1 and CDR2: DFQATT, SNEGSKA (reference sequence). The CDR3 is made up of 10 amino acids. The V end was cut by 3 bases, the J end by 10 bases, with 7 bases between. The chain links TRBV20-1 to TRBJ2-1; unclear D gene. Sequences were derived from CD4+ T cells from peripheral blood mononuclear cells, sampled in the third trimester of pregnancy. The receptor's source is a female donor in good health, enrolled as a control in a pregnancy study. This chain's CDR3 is CSASHREQFF. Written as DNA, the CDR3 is TGCAGTGCTAGTCACCGGGAGCAGTTCTTC.